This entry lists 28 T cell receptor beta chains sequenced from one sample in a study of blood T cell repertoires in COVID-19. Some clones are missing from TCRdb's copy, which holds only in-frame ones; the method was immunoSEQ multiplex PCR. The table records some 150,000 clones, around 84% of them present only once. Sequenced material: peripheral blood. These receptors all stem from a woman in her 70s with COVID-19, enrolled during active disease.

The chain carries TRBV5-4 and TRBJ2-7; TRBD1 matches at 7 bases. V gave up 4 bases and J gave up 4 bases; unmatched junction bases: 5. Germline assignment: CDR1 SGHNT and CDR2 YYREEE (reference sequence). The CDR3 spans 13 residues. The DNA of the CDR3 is TGTGCCAGCAGCCCCGGGACAGCGTACGAGCAGTACTTC. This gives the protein CASSPGTAYEQYF.

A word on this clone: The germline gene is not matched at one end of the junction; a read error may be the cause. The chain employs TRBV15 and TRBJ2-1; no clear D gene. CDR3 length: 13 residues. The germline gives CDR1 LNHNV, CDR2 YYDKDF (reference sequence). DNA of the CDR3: TGTGCCACCAGCAGCACTCTCTACGATGAGCAGTTCTTC. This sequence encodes CATSSTLYDEQFF.

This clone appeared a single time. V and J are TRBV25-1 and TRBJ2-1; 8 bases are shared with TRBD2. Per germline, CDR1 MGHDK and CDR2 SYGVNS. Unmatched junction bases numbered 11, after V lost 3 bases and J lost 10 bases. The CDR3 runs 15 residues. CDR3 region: CASSDPRGTSEEQFF. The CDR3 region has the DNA TGTGCCAGCAGTGACCCACGGGGGACTAGTGAGGAGCAGTTCTTC.

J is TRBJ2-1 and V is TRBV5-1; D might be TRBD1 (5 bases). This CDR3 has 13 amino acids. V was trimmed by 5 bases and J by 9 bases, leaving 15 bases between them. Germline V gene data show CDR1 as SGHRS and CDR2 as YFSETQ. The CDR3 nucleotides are TGCGCCAGCAGATCGACCGTGCAGGGTGAGCAGTTCTTC. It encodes CASRSTVQGEQFF.

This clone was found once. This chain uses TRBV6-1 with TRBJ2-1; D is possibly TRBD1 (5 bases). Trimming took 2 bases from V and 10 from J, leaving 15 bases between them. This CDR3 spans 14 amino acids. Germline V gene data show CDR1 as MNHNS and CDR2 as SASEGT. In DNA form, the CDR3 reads TGTGCCAGCAGTGAACTTCGTGGGGCAGGGGAGCAGTTCTTC. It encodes CASSELRGAGEQFF.

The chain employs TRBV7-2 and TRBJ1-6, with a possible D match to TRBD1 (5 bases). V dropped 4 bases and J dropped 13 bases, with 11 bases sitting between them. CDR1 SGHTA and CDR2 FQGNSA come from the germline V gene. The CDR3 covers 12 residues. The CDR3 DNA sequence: TGTGCCAGCAGCTCCGGGGGGGATCCCCTCCACTTT. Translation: CASSSGGDPLHF.

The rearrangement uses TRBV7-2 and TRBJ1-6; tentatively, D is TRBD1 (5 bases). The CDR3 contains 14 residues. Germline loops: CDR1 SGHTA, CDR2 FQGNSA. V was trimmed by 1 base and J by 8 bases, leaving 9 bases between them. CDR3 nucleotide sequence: TGTGCCAGCAGCTTAGTCCGGGGGGATTCACCCCTCCACTTT. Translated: CASSLVRGDSPLHF.

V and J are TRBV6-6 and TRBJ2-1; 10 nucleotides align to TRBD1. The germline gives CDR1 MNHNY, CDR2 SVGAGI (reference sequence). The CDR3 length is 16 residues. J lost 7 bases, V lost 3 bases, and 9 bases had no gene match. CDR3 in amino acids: CASSYNAGTGDNEQFF. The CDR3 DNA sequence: TGTGCCAGCAGTTATAACGCCGGGACAGGGGATAATGAGCAGTTCTTC.

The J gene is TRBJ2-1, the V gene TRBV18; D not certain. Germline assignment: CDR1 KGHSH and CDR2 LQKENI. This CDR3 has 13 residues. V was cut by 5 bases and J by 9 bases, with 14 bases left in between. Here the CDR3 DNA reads TGTGCCAGCTCATCATCTAGTACTTCTGAGCAGTTCTTC. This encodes CASSSSSTSEQFF. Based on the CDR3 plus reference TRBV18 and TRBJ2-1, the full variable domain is NAGVMQNPRHLVRRRGQEARLRCSPMKGHSHVYWYRQLPEEGLKFMVYLQKENIIDESGMPKERFSAEFPKEGPSILRIQQVVRGDSAAYFCASSSSSTSEQFFGPGTRLTVL.

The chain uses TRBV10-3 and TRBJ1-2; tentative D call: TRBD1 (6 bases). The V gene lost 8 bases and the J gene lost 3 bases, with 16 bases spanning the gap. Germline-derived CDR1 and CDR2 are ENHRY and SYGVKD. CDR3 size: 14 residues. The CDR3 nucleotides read TGTGCCATCGCAGGACAGAGATCCCACTATGGCTACACCTTC. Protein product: CAIAGQRSHYGYTF.

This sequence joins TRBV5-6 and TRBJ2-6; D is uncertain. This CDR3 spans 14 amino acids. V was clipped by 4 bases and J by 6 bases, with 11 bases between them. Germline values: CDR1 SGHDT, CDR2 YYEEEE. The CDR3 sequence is CASSLTGAANVLTF. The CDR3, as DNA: TGTGCCAGCAGCCTGACTGGAGCGGCCAACGTCCTGACTTTC.

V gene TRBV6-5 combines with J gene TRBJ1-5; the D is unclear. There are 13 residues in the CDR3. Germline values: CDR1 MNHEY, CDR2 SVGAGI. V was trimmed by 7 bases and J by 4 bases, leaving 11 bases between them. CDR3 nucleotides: TGTGCCAGCACCGTGTGGAGGAATCAGCCCCAGCATTTT. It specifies CASTVWRNQPQHF.

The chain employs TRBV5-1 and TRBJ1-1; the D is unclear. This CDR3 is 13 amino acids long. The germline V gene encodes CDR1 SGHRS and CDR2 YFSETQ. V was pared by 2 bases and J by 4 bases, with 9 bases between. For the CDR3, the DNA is TGCGCCAGCAGCTTAGCGGGCTTCACTGAAGCTTTCTTT. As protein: CASSLAGFTEAFF.

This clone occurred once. CDR3 residues: CASSSDREWVNTGELFF. The CDR3 DNA reads as TGTGCCAGCAGTTCCGACAGGGAGTGGGTGAACACCGGGGAGCTGTTTTTT. The chain has TRBV6-2 or TRBV6-3 and TRBJ2-2, with TRBD1 identical over 7 bases. CDR1 and CDR2 (germline): MNHEY, SVGEGT. With V trimmed by 4 bases and J by 1 base, 9 bases remained unmatched. CDR3 length equals 17 residues.

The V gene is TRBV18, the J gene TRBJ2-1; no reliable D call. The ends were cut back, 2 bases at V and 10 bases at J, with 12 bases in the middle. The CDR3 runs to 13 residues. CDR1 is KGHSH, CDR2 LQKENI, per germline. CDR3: CASSPVRLSEQFF. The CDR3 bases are TGTGCCAGCTCACCAGTGAGGCTAAGCGAGCAGTTCTTC.

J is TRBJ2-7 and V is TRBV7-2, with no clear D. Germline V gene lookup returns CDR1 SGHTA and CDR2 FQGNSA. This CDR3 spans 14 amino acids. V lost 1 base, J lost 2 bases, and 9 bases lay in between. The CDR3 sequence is CASSLGYMPYEQYF. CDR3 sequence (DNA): TGTGCCAGCAGCTTAGGATACATGCCCTACGAGCAGTACTTC.

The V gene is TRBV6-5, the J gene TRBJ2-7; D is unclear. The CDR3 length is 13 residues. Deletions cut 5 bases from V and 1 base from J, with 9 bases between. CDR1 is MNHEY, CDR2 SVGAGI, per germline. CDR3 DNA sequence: TGTGCCAGCAGTAATTTTGTATCCTACGAGCAGTACTTC. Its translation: CASSNFVSYEQYF.

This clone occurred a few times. The CDR3 region is CASSIGANTGELFF. As DNA, the CDR3 is TGTGCCAGCAGTATAGGGGCGAACACCGGGGAGCTGTTTTTT. The chain uses TRBV28 and TRBJ2-2, with a weak D call TRBD1 (5 bases). The CDR3 is made up of 14 amino acids. Germline CDR1 and CDR2: MDHEN and SYDVKM. Trimming stripped 5 bases from V and 0 bases from J, with 7 bases between. The complete variable domain, with remaining parts taken from reference TRBV28 and TRBJ2-2, reads DVKVTQSSRYLVKRTGEKVFLECVQDMDHENMFWYRQDPGLGLRLIYFSYDVKMKEKGDIPEGYSVSREKKERFSLILESASTNQTSMYLCASSIGANTGELFFGEGSRLTVL.

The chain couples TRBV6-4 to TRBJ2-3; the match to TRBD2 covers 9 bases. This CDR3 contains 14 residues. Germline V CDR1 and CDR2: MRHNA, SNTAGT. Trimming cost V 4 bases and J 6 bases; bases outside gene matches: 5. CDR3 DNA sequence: TGTGCCAGCAGTGTCCAAAGCGGGAGGGATACGCAGTATTTT. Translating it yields CASSVQSGRDTQYF.

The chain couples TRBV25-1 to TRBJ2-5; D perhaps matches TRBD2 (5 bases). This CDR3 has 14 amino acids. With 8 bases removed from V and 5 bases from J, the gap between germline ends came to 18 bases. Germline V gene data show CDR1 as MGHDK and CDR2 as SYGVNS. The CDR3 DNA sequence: TGTGCCAGCTCTCGAAGCGGAGGCGGGGAGACCCAGTACTTC. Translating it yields CASSRSGGGETQYF.

The CDR3 reads CASSLRGGSTYNGGELFF. CDR3 in DNA: TGTGCCAGCAGCTTGAGAGGCGGGAGCACCTATAACGGTGGGGAGCTGTTTTTT. This rearrangement joins TRBV7-2 to TRBJ2-2; TRBD2 matches at 7 bases. The CDR3 totals 18 residues. Looked up from germline, CDR1 is SGHTA and CDR2 is FQGNSA. V lost 3 bases to trimming and J lost 8 bases; unmatched junction nucleotides: 18.

Written as DNA, the CDR3 is TGTGCCAGCAGTGAACTTGGGTTACAGGGAGGGGGTGAGCAGTTCTTC. Its translation: CASSELGLQGGGEQFF. The J gene is TRBJ2-1, the V gene TRBV2; tentative D call: TRBD2 (7 bases). CDR1 SNHLY and CDR2 FYNNEI come from the germline V gene. This CDR3 is 16 amino acids long. V lost 2 bases to trimming and J lost 9 bases, with 20 bases between them. The variable domain in full, with the rest retrieved from reference TRBV2 and TRBJ2-1, is EPEVTQTPSHQVTQMGQEVILRCVPISNHLYFYWYRQILGQKVEFLVSFYNNEISEKSEIFDDQFSVERPDGSNFTLKIRSTKLEDSAMYFCASSELGLQGGGEQFFGPGTRLTVL.

In nucleotides, the CDR3 is TGTGCCAGCAGCTTAAACAGGGAAGGTTCACCCCTCCACTTT. This translates into CASSLNREGSPLHF. The chain is built from TRBV7-3 and TRBJ1-6; maybe TRBD1 (6 bases). V was shortened by 1 base and J by 9 bases, with 10 bases between the two germline ends. The CDR3 is 14 amino acids. The germline gives CDR1 SGHTA, CDR2 FQGTGA.

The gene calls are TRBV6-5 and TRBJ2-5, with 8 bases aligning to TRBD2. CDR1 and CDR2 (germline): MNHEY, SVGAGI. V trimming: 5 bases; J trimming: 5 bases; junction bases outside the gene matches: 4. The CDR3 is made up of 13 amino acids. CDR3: CASSRTSIETQYF. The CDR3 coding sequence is TGTGCCAGCAGTAGGACTAGCATCGAGACCCAGTACTTC.

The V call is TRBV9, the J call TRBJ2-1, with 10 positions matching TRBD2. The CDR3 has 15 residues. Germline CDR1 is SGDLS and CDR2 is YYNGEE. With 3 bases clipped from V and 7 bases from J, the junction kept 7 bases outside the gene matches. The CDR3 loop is CASSASGRGRNEQFF. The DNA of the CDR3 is TGTGCCAGCAGCGCCAGCGGGAGGGGCCGGAATGAGCAGTTCTTC.

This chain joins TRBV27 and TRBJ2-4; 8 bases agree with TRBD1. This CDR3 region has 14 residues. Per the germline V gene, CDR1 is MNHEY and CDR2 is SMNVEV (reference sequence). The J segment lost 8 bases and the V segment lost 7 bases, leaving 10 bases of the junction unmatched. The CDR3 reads CASTPNRGFDIQYF. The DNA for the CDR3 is TGTGCCAGCACCCCGAACAGGGGGTTTGACATTCAGTACTTC.

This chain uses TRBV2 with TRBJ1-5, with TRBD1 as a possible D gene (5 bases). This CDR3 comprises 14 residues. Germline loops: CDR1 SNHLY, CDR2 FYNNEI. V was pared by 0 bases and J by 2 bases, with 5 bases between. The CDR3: CASSEARGNQPQHF. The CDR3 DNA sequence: TGTGCCAGCAGTGAAGCCAGGGGCAATCAGCCCCAGCATTTT. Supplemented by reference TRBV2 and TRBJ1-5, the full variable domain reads EPEVTQTPSHQVTQMGQEVILRCVPISNHLYFYWYRQILGQKVEFLVSFYNNEISEKSEIFDDQFSVERPDGSNFTLKIRSTKLEDSAMYFCASSEARGNQPQHFGDGTRLSIL.

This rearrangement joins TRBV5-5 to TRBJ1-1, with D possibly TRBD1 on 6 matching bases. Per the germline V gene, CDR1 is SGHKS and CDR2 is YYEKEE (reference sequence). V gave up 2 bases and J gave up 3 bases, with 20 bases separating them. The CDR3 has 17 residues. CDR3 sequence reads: CASSFGLKRQVHTEAFF. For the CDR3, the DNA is TGTGCCAGCAGCTTCGGCCTGAAAAGACAGGTACACACTGAAGCTTTCTTT.